The 11 T cell receptor beta chains reported below all come from one sample, sequenced in a study of T cell changes during pregnancy in multiple sclerosis. The protocol was immunoSEQ multiplex PCR, while the TCRdb copy is restricted to in-frame clones and leaves out a portion. The sample shows roughly 100,000 clones, about 91% of them seen only once. Source: peripheral blood, taken in the second trimester of pregnancy. The receptors were sampled from a female donor with multiple sclerosis, enrolled in a pregnancy study.

CDR3 region: CASSDLGFRTLYEQYF. The CDR3 coding sequence is TGTGCCAGCAGTGACCTTGGGTTTAGGACTCTCTACGAGCAGTACTTC. V is TRBV28 and J is TRBJ2-7; D is possibly TRBD2 (5 bases). The CDR3 is 16 residues long. The V gene's germline CDR1 is MDHEN and CDR2 SYDVKM. Trimming took 5 bases from V and 3 from J, leaving 20 bases between them. The variable domain in full, completed from reference TRBV28 and TRBJ2-7, reads DVKVTQSSRYLVKRTGEKVFLECVQDMDHENMFWYRQDPGLGLRLIYFSYDVKMKEKGDIPEGYSVSREKKERFSLILESASTNQTSMYLCASSDLGFRTLYEQYFGPGTRLTVT.

This chain connects TRBV9 to TRBJ2-5; 7 bases are shared with TRBD2. The CDR3 runs 15 residues. The junction had 6 bases not matched to a gene; V was cut back by 3 bases and J by 1 base. Germline V CDR1 and CDR2: SGDLS, YYNGEE. DNA of the CDR3: TGTGCCAGCAGCGCCCGGGGGGAGGGCCAAGAGACCCAGTACTTC. Amino acid sequence: CASSARGEGQETQYF.

This sequence joins TRBV19 and TRBJ1-1; 8 bases are a match to TRBD1. This CDR3 comprises 17 residues. Trimming took 3 bases from V and 1 from J; bases not matched to a gene: 10. Germline CDR1 and CDR2: LNHDA and SQIVND (reference sequence). CDR3 protein: CASSMNPGGARNTEAFF. DNA for the CDR3: TGTGCCAGTAGTATGAATCCAGGGGGCGCGAGGAACACTGAAGCTTTCTTT.

The chain combines TRBV5-1 with TRBJ2-3, with no clear D. The CDR3 loop spans 12 amino acids. Trimming pared 1 base from V and 4 bases from J, leaving 4 bases between. Germline assignment: CDR1 SGHRS and CDR2 YFSETQ. Here the CDR3 DNA reads TGCGCCAGCAGCTTGATCGCAGATACGCAGTATTTT. Amino acids: CASSLIADTQYF.

The chain couples TRBV6-5 to TRBJ1-2; D gene ambiguous. V lost 2 bases to trimming and J lost 1 base, with 5 bases between them. The germline CDR1 and CDR2 sequences are MNHEY and SVGAGI. There are 13 residues in the CDR3. The CDR3 coding sequence is TGTGCCAGCAGTTACCAAATTAACTATGGCTACACCTTC. This sequence encodes CASSYQINYGYTF.

The chain is built from TRBV27 and TRBJ1-4; maybe TRBD1 (6 bases). V lost 6 bases and J 8 bases, leaving 25 bases between the germline ends. The CDR3 contains 17 residues. CDR1 is MNHEY, CDR2 SMNVEV, per germline (reference sequence). The CDR3 coding sequence is TGTGCCAGCAGCTTTTACCCTTCGACAGGAGGAGGCGAAAAACTGTTTTTT. Its protein product is CASSFYPSTGGGEKLFF.

The chain joins TRBV7-8 to TRBJ2-1; perhaps TRBD2 as D (6 bases). From germline, CDR1 is SGHVS and CDR2 FQNEAQ. V was pared by 3 bases and J by 15 bases, with 12 bases between. The CDR3 spans 11 residues. CDR3 sequence reads: CASSLEGVGFF. The CDR3 DNA follows: TGTGCCAGCAGCTTGGAGGGCGTGGGGTTCTTC.

J is TRBJ2-1 and V is TRBV18; D not certain. The CDR3 is 13 residues long. The germline V gene has CDR1 KGHSH and CDR2 LQKENI. The V end was cut by 0 bases, the J end by 7 bases, with 7 bases between. The CDR3 DNA is TGTGCCAGCTCACCACCCGGTTGGAATGAGCAGTTCTTC. It yields the protein CASSPPGWNEQFF.

The chain couples TRBV28 to TRBJ1-3; D is possibly TRBD1 (6 bases). The CDR3 totals 15 residues. V was clipped by 5 bases and J by 0 bases, with 11 bases between them. Germline-derived CDR1 and CDR2 are MDHEN and SYDVKM. The CDR3: CASSPRGHSGNTIYF. Here the CDR3 DNA reads TGTGCCAGCAGTCCCAGGGGTCACTCTGGAAACACCATATATTTT.

This clone was detected only once. V is TRBV7-9 and J is TRBJ1-5; 9 bases line up with TRBD1. With V trimmed by 1 base and J by 1 base, 8 bases remained unmatched. The CDR3 has 18 amino acids. Germline V lookup: CDR1 SEHNR, CDR2 FQNEAQ (reference sequence). CDR3 in DNA: TGTGCCAGCAGCTTAGAGTCGACAGGGGGATTCAGCAATCAGCCCCAGCATTTT. The encoded protein is CASSLESTGGFSNQPQHF.

The sample holds one count of this clone. The chain employs TRBV4-1 and TRBJ1-2, with 8 bases fitting TRBD1. V gave up 4 bases and J gave up 11 bases; unmatched junction bases: 12. CDR1 MGHRA and CDR2 YSYEKL come from the germline V gene. The CDR3 runs 14 residues. The CDR3 DNA follows: TGCGCCAGCAGCCCCGGGACAGGCCCCGGGGGTTACACCTTC. Translation gives CASSPGTGPGGYTF.